This T cell receptor beta chain was captured by sequencing in a study of T cells after yellow fever vaccination (dated by TCRdb to the late 2010s). As for the study more broadly: Libraries from fractions with low cell numbers were prepared with the SMART-Seq v4 Ultra Low Input RNA kit. Bulk TCR alpha and beta repertoires were sequenced longitudinally to track T-cell clones before and after primary and booster YFV17D yellow fever vaccination. Two healthy male donors, one aged 18 to 30 and one aged 30 to 40 years, were included in the cohort. Blood samples were taken at several timepoints before and after primary and secondary immunization, and bulk PBMC replicates and cell subsets were isolated.

Synthesis of TCR cDNA relied on 5'RACE template switching, a step that introduced a universal primer site along with unique molecular identifiers. Priming for cDNA synthesis came from both the TCR alpha and TCR beta constant segments. Libraries were amplified in two PCR steps, with sample barcodes and sequencing adapters added in the second step. Libraries were sequenced on Illumina HiSeq 2500 (2x100 bp) or NovaSeq (2x150 bp). Turning to the authors' computational methods: Reads were demultiplexed and collapsed into UMI consensus sequences with MIGEC, and V(D)J alignment was performed with MiXCR. Using edgeR on replicate PBMC samples, clonotypes were called vaccine-responding if FDR was below 0.01 and the log2 fold change was above 5 up to day 15. Each bulk clonotype was labeled CD4 or CD8 based on which sequenced repertoire, CD4 or CD8, contained the clonotype at higher abundance. The raw public reads went through TCRdb reprocessing: fastp at Q25, MiXCR clone calling, in-frame beta chains kept. When rows share a CDR3 protein, they turn into one entry using the most common DNA and genes. The V and J calls reflect TCRdb's pipeline rather than the authors' work. Here the sample has about 300,000 distinct CDR3 sequences; roughly 6.8% occur a single time. About a sixth of the sample comes from the top ten.

The sample's treatment or condition label is to be understood as: live attenuated yellow fever vaccine strain. At each blood-draw timepoint, two biological replicates of bulk PBMCs were collected. PBMCs were isolated from peripheral blood using a standard Ficoll-Paque protocol. RNA was extracted with TriZol from bulk PBMCs, CD4 and CD8 fractions, and dextramer-positive and dextramer-negative fractions. Concerning this clonotype: The clone's antigen remains unknown. No much larger clone exists at a distance of one base, and base qualities are not known.

Broad study findings and their caveats: After the booster, most of the clones that had expanded following primary vaccination were detected again (approximately 95% of CD4 and around 88% of CD8), which suggests that memory was broadly maintained. Compared with the primary T-cell response, the secondary T-cell response was faster but weaker, reaching its peak on day 5 rather than on day 15. Because abundant contaminating clonotypes from the bulk population could be contained in FACS-sorted repertoires, computational filtering was required. A small fraction of clonotypes showed up in both the CD4 and CD8 compartments, probably as a result of convergent recombination. Because only a couple of donors were included in the study, the extent to which the findings can be generalized is limited.

From cysteine to phenylalanine, the CDR3 is 15 amino acids long. Only the CDR3 portion is preserved as DNA: 45 bases, with reading frame beginning at the first base. Taken from the germline V gene (reference sequence), the CDR1 and CDR2 loops are LGHDT and YNNKEL. V is shortened by 1 base, J by 6 bases, and the region joining them spans 14 bases. The sequence derives from a man between 18 and 29 years old who received the YFV17D yellow fever vaccine. The material sequenced was PBMCs, taken roughly seven weeks after the first yellow fever vaccination. The V and J segments used are TRBV3-1 and TRBJ2-3; the best D guess is TRBD2, with 6 bases matching. The nucleotide sequence is given as TGTGCCAGCAGCCAAGGGCGGAGGGTTTTTGATACGCAGTATTTT. Translation gives CASSQGRRVFDTQYF.